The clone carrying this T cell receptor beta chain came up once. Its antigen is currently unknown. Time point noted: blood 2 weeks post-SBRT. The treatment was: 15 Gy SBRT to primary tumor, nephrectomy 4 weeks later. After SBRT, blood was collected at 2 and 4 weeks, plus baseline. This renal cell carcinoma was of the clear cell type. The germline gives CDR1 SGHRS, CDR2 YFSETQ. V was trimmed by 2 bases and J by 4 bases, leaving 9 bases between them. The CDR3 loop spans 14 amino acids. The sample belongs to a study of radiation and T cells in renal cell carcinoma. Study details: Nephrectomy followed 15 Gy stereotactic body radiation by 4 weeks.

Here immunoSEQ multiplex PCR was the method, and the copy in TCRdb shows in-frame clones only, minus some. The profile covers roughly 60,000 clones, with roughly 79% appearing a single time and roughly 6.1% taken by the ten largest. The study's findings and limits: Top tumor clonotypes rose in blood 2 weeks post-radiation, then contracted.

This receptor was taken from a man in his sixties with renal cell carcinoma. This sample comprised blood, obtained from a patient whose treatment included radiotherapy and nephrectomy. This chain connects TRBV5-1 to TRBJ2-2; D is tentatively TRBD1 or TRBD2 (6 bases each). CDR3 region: CASSLQGLTGELFF. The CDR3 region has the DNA TGCGCCAGCAGCTTACAGGGACTCACCGGGGAGCTGTTTTTT.